This TCR beta chain was captured in a study of identical twins. Broader study findings: Among beta out-of-frame sequences, excess sharing between twins appeared weaker. Cord blood beta clonotypes present at high abundance carried fewer insertions; no such pattern appeared in memory repertoires.

This clonotype occurred a few times. Its antigen is as yet unknown. cDNA molecules carried unique molecular identifiers, and template switching added a universal primer site. TCRdb passed the 5' RACE reads through MiXCR, listing each CDR3 protein once. Among around 250,000 distinct CDR3 sequences, over 5% were seen once, and the ten largest hold more than 12%. Germline V gives CDR1 SGDLS, CDR2 YYNGEE. The CDR3 spans 14 residues. V was clipped by 0 bases and J by 8 bases, with 12 bases between them. The data were also submitted as part of a second study, on T cells expressing NK-cell markers. From that paper: Topping the CD3+CD56-NKG2C+ fraction as well were these clonotypes, in a few donors.

The sequencing input was CD8+ T cells sorted from blood. This clonotype was obtained from a young woman in good health. The chain combines TRBV9 with TRBJ2-1; D remains unclear. The CDR3 spells CASSVEGGYDEQFF. CDR3 sequence (DNA): TGTGCCAGCAGCGTAGAGGGTGGGTACGATGAGCAGTTCTTC.